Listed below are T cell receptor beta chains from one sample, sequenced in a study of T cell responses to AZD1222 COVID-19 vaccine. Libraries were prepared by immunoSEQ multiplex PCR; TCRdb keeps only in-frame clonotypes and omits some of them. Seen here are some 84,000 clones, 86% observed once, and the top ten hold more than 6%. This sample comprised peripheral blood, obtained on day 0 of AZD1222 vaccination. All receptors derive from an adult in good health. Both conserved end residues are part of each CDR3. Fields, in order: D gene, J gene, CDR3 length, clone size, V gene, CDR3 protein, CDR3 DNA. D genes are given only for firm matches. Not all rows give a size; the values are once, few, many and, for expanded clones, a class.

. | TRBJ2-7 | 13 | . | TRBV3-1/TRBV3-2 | CASSQGGLQEQYF | TGTGCCAGCAGCCAAGGCGGACTACAAGAGCAGTACTTC
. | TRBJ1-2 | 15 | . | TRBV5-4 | CASSTRQTENYGYTF | TGTGCCAGCAGCACGAGGCAGACAGAAAACTATGGCTACACCTTC
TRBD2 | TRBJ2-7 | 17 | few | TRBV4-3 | CASSQVVSGLASYEQYF | TGCGCCAGCAGCCAAGTTGTTTCGGGACTAGCGAGCTACGAGCAGTACTTC
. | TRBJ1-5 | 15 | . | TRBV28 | CASSSGGDGNQPQHF | TGTGCCAGCAGTTCGGGGGGGGATGGCAATCAGCCCCAGCATTTT
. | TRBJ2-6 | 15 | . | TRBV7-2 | CASSLRVEGANVLTF | TGTGCCAGCAGCCTCAGGGTGGAAGGGGCCAACGTCCTGACTTTC
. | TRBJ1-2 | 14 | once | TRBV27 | CASGVFAGFYGYTF | TGTGCCAGCGGCGTCTTTGCAGGGTTCTATGGCTACACCTTC
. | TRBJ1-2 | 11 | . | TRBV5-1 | CAIREGYGYTF | TGCGCCATCCGAGAGGGGTATGGCTACACCTTC
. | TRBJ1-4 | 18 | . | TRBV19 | CASSTIRSFGPGDEKLFF | .
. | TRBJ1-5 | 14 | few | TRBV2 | CASSENQGSQPQHF | TGTGCCAGCAGTGAAAATCAGGGTAGTCAGCCCCAGCATTTT
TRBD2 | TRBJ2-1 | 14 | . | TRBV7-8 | CATSKAGVSDEQFF | TGTGCCACCTCGAAAGCGGGAGTAAGCGATGAGCAGTTCTTC
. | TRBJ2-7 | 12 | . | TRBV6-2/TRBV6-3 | CASSYTGVEQYF | TGTGCCAGCAGTTACACGGGAGTCGAGCAGTACTTC
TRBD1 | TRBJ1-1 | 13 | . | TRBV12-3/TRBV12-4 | CASEQGPQTEAFF | TGTGCCAGCGAACAGGGGCCACAGACTGAAGCTTTCTTT
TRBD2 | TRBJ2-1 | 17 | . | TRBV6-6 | CASSRGPGLAGYNEQFF | TGTGCCAGCAGTCGAGGCCCGGGACTAGCGGGGTACAATGAGCAGTTCTTC
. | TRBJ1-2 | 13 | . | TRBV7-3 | CASSLEGGYGYTF | TGTGCCAGCAGCTTAGAGGGAGGCTATGGCTACACCTTC
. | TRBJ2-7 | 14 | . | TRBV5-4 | CASNLYGSSYEQYF | TGTGCCAGCAACCTTTATGGGAGCTCCTACGAGCAGTACTTC
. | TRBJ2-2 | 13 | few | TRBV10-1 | CASKDRNTGELFF | TGCGCCAGCAAAGACAGAAACACCGGGGAGCTGTTTTTT